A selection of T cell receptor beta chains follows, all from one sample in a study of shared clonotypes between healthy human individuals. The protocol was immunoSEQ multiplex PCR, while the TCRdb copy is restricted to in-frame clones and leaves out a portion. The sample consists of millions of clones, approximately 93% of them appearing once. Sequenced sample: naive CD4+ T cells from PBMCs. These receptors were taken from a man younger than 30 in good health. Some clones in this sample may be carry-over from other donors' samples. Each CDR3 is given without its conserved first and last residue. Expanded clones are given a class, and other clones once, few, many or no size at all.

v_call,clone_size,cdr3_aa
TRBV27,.,ASSLLGGGNGNTIY
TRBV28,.,ASSRTGDPGELF
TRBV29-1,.,SVVVYTDTQY
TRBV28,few,ATEGFDSGNTIY
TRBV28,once,AGSDRLFNTEAF
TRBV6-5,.,ASSLLAGRQETQY
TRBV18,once,ASSPGTETYEQY
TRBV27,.,ASSPPSVYRDTEAF
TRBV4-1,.,ASSRIAGGSETQY
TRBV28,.,ASRRSDGVPEHYEQY
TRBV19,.,ASRGTILTNTQY
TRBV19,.,ASRMIIGHEQF
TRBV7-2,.,ASSSDPGLYNEQF
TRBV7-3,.,ASSTSGGEDEQF
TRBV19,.,ASRVGGLVSTGELF
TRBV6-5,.,ASRRTSGGEYEQY
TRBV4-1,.,ASSPGGGASNQPQH
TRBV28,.,ASSSLAGGLYEQY
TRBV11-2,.,ASSIGDVLMGANVLT
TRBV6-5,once,ASRSGSTGELF
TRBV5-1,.,ASSLGQIAGVGETQY
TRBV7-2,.,ASSLGGSARNTIY
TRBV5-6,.,ASSFDRDEQF
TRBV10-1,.,ASSDPTGPGARTDTQY
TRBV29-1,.,SVSDGRYRNEQF
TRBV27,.,ASSFREGMNTEAF
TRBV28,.,ASGYPGRNTEAF
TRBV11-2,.,ASSLSPRDEAF
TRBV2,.,ASRQGKRTEAF
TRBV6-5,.,ASSYSDPLEQY
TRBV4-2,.,ASSQDLVGGAGLNEQF
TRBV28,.,ASTLRGPSYEQY
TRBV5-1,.,ASSLDSGEYNEQY
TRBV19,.,ASKPPGNHEKLF
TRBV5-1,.,ASTRATSTDTQY
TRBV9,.,ASSKQNGPDDRDTQY
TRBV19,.,ASSIEGQTYEQY
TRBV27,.,ASSFYPSGVETQY
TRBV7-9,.,ASSLLAVFTDTQY
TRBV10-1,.,ASSESWSYGYT
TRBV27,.,ASSLEMGLAGAEQY
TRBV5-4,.,ASSLGGSGGANVLT
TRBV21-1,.,ASSKIKRDGFTEAF
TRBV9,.,ASSPDAAAYEQY
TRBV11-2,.,ASSVGGGPTDTQY
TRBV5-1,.,ASSLAGTGLETQY
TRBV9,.,ASSPRTSPSTDTQY
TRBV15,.,ATSRDRPLHGLPFETQY
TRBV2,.,ASSEGVINPYEQY
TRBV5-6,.,ASTQQGGTYEQY
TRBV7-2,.,ASSLGAVYTQY
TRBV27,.,ASSLWLAGKETQY